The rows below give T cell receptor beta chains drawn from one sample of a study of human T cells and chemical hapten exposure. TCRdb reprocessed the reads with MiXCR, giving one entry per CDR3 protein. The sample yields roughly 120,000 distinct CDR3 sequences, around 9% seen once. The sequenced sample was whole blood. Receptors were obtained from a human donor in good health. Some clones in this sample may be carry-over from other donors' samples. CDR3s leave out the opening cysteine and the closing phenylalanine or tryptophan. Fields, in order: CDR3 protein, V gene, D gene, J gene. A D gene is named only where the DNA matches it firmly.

ASSLSLVTGELF	TRBV11-2	.	TRBJ2-2
ASSPTNYGYT	TRBV14	.	TRBJ1-2
ASSNPRRGGEKLF	TRBV2	.	TRBJ1-4
ASTPAPGGSGANVLT	TRBV12-3/TRBV12-4	.	TRBJ2-6
ASSEIGDTQY	TRBV2	.	TRBJ2-3
ASSFEGGGTEAF	TRBV7-9	.	TRBJ1-1
ASSHTQVMNEKLF	TRBV3-1	.	TRBJ1-4
SVDVGQVGEQY	TRBV29-1	TRBD1	TRBJ2-7
ASSPEVGRETQY	TRBV14	TRBD2	TRBJ2-5
ASTQERSSSTDTQY	TRBV12-3/TRBV12-4	.	TRBJ2-3
ASSLQGFGMMNTEAF	TRBV5-1	TRBD1	TRBJ1-1
ASSMGGRETQY	TRBV7-9	.	TRBJ2-5
SVGLAGHEQY	TRBV29-1	TRBD2	TRBJ2-7